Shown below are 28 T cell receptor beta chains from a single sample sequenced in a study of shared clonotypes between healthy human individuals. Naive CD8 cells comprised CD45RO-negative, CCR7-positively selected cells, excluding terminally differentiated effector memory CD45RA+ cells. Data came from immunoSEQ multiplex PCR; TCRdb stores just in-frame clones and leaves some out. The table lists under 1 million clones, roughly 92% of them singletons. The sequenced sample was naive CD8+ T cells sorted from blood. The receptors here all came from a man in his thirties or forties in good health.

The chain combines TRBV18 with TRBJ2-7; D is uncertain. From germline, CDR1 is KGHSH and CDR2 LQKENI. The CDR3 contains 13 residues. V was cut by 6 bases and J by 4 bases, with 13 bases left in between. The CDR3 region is CASSDGVKYEQYF. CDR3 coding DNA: TGTGCCAGCTCCGATGGAGTGAAATACGAGCAGTACTTC. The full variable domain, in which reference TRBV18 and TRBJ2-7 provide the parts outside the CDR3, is NAGVMQNPRHLVRRRGQEARLRCSPMKGHSHVYWYRQLPEEGLKFMVYLQKENIIDESGMPKERFSAEFPKEGPSILRIQQVVRGDSAAYFCASSDGVKYEQYFGPGTRLTVT.

The CDR3 nucleotides read TGTGCCAGTGGCGCGGCTGAAGCTTTCTTT. Protein: CASGAAEAFF. The chain couples TRBV19 to TRBJ1-1; D remains unclear. The CDR3 is 10 residues long. CDR1 and CDR2 from the germline V gene are LNHDA and SQIVND (reference sequence). The V end lost 8 bases, the J end lost 6 bases, and 7 bases lay between the germline ends.

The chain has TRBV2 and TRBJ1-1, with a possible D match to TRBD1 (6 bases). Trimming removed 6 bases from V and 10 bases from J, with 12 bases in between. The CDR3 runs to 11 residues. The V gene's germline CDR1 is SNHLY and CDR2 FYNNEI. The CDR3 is CASRNRVGAFF. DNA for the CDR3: TGTGCCAGCAGGAACAGGGTAGGAGCTTTCTTT.

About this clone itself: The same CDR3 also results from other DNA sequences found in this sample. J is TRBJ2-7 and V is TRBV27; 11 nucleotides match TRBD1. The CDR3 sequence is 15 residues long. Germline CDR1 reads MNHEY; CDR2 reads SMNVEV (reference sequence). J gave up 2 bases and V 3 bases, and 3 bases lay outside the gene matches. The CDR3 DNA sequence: TGTGCCAGCAGTTTGTCGGGACAGGGGGCCTACGAGCAGTACTTC. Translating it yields CASSLSGQGAYEQYF.

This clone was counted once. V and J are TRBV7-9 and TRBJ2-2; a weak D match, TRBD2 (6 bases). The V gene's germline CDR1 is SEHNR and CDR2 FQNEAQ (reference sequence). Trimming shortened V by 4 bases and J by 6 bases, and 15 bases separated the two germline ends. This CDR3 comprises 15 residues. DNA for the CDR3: TGTGCCAGCAGCTCCCCTTGGAGGGGCTCCGGGGAGCTGTTTTTT. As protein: CASSSPWRGSGELFF.

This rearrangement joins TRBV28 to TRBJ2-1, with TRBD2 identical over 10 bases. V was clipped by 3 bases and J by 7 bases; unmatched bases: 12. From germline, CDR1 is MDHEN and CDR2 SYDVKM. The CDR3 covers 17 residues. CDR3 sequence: CASSFSFGLAVFNEQFF. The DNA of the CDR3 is TGTGCCAGCAGTTTCAGCTTCGGACTAGCGGTTTTTAATGAGCAGTTCTTC.

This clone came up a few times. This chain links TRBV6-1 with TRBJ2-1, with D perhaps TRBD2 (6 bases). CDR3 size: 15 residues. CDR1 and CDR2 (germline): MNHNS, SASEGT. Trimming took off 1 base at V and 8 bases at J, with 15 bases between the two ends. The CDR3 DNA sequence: TGTGCCAGCAGTGAAGAAAGCGGAGGGCGGGATGAGCAGTTCTTC. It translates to CASSEESGGRDEQFF.

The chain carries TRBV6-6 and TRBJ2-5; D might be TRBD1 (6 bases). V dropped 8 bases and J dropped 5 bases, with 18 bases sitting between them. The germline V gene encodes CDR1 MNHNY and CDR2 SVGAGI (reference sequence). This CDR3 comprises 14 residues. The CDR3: CASSHQEGVETQYF. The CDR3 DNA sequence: TGTGCCAGCTCCCACCAAGAGGGGGTTGAGACCCAGTACTTC.

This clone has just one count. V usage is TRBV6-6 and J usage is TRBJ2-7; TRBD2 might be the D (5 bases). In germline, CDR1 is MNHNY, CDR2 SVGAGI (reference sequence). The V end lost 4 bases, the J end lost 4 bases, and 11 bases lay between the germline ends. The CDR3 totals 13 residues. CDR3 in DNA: TGTGCCAGCAGTTCTGCGCCGGGATACGAGCAGTACTTC. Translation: CASSSAPGYEQYF.

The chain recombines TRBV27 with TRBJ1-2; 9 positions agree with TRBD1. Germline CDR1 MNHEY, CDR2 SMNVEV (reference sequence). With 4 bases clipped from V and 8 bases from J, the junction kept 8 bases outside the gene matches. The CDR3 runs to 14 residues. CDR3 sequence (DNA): TGTGCCAGCAGTTCCACCGGGACAGGGAGGGGCTACACCTTC. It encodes CASSSTGTGRGYTF.

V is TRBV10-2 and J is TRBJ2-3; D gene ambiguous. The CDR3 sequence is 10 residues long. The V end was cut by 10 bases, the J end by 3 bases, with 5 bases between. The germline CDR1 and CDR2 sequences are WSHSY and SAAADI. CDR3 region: CATKTDTQYF. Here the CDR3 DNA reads TGCGCCACCAAAACAGATACGCAGTATTTT.

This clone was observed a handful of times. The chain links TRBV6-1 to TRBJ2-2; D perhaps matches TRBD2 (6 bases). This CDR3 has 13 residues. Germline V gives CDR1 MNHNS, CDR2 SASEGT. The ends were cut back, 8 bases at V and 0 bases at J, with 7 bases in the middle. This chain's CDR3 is CASLAPNTGELFF. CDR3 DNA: TGTGCCAGCCTAGCGCCGAACACCGGGGAGCTGTTTTTT.

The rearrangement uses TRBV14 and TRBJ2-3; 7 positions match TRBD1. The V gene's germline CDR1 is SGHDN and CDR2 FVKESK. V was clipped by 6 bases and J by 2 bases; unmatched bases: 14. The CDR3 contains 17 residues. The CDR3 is CASRPTVRRGPTDTQYF. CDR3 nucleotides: TGTGCCAGCAGACCTACCGTTCGAAGGGGGCCCACAGATACGCAGTATTTT.

The CDR3 loop reads CASSLKGVYEQYF. The CDR3 DNA reads as TGTGCCAGCAGCCTAAAGGGGGTCTACGAGCAGTACTTC. This chain uses TRBV27 with TRBJ2-7; D is perhaps TRBD1 (6 bases). The V and J ends lost 6 bases and 3 bases respectively, with 12 bases between them. Germline CDR1 reads MNHEY; CDR2 reads SMNVEV (reference sequence). The CDR3 covers 13 residues.

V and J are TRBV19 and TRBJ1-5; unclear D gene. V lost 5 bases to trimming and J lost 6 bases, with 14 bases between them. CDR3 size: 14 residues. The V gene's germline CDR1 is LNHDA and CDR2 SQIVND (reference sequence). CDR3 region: CASSVSALGQPQHF. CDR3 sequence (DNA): TGTGCCAGTAGTGTGTCAGCCCTGGGTCAGCCCCAGCATTTT.

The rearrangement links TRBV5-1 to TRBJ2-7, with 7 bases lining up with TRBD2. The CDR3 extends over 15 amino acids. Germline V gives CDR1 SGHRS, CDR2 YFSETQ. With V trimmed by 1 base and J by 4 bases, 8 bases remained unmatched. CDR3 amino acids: CASSLLAVERYEQYF. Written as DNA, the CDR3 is TGCGCCAGCAGCTTGCTAGCGGTAGAAAGATACGAGCAGTACTTC.

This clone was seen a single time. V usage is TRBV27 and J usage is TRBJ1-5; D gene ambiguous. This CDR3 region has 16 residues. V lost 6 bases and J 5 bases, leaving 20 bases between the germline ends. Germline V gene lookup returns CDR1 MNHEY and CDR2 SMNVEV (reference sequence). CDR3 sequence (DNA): TGTGCCAGCAGCCTCATTCCACATTCTCAAGATCAGCCCCAGCATTTT. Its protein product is CASSLIPHSQDQPQHF.

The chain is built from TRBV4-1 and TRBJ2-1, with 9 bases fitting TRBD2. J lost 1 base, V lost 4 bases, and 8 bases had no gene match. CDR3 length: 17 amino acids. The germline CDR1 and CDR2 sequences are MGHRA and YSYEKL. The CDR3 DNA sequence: TGCGCCAGCAGCCCTACCGTGACTAGCGGTTCCTACAATGAGCAGTTCTTC. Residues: CASSPTVTSGSYNEQFF.

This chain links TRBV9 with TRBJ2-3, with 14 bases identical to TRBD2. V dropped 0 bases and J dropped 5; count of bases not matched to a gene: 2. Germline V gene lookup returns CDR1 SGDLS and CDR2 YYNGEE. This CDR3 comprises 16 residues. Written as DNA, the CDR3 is TGTGCCAGCAGCGTAGGGACTAGCGGGAGGAAAGATACGCAGTATTTT. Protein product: CASSVGTSGRKDTQYF.

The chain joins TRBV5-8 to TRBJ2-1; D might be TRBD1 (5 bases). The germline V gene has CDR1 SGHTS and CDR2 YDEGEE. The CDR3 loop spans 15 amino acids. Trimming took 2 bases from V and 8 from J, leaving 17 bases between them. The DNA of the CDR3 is TGTGCCAGCAGCTTTGGTACCTGGGGCGTCGATGAGCAGTTCTTC. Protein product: CASSFGTWGVDEQFF.

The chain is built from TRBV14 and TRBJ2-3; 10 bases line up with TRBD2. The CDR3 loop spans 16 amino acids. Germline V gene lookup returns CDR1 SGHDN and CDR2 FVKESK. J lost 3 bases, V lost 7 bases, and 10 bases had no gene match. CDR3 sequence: CASKETTSGITDTQYF. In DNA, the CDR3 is TGTGCCAGCAAAGAAACAACTAGCGGGATAACAGATACGCAGTATTTT.

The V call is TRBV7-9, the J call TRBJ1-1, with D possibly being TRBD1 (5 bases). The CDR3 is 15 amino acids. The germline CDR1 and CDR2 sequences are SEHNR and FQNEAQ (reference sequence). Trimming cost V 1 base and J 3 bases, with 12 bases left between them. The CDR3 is CASSLERDADTEAFF. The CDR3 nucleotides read TGTGCCAGCAGCTTAGAGAGGGACGCTGACACTGAAGCTTTCTTT.

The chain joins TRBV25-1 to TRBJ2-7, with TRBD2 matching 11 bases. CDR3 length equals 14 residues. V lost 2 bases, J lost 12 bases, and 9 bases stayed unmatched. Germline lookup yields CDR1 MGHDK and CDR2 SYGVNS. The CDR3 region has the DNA TGTGCCAGCAGTGAAACTACTAGCGGGAGTGATCTGTACTTC. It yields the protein CASSETTSGSDLYF.

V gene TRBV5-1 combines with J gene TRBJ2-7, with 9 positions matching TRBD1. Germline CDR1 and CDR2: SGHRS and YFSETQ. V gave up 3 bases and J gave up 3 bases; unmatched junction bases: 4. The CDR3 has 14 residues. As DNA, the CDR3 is TGCGCCAGCAGCTGGGGGACAGGGAACTACGAGCAGTACTTC. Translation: CASSWGTGNYEQYF.

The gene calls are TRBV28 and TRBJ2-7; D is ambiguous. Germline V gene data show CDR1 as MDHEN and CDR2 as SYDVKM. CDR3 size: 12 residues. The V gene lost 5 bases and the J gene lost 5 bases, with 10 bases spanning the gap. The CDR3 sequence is CASSAAMHEQYF. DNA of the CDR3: TGTGCCAGCAGTGCCGCCATGCACGAGCAGTACTTC.

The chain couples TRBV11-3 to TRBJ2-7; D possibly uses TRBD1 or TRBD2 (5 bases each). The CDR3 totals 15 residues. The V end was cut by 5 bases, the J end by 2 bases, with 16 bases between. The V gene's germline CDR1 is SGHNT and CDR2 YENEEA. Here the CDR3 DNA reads TGTGCCAGCAGCCCGCCCGGGGCGAATCCCTACGAGCAGTACTTC. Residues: CASSPPGANPYEQYF.

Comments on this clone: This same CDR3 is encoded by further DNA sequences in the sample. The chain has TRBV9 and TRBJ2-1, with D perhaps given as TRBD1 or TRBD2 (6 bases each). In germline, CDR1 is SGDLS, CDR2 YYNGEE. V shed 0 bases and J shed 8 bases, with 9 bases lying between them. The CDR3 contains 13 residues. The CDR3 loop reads CASSVEGGDEQFF. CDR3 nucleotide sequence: TGTGCCAGCAGCGTAGAGGGGGGTGATGAGCAGTTCTTC.

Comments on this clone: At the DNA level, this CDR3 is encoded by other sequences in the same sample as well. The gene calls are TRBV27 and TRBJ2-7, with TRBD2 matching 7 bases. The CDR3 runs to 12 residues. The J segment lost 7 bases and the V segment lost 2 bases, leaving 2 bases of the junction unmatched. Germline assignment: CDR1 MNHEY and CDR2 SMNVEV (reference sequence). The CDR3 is CASSLIGGEQYF. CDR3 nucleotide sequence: TGTGCCAGCAGTTTAATCGGGGGGGAGCAGTACTTC.